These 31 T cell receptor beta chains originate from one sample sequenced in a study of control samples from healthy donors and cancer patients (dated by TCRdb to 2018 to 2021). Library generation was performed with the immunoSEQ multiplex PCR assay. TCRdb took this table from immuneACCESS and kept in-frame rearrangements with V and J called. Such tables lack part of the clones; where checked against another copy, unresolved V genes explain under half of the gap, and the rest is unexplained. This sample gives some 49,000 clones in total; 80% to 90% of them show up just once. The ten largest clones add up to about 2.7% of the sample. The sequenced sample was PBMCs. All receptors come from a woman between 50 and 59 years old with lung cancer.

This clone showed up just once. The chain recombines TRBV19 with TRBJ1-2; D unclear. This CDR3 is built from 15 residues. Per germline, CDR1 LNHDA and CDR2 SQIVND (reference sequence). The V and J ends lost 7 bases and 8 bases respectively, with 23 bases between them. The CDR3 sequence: CASNPPYLGRRGYTF. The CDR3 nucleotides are TGTGCCAGTAATCCACCCTACCTAGGCCGGAGGGGCTACACCTTC. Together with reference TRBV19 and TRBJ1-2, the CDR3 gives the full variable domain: DGGITQSPKYLFRKEGQNVTLSCEQNLNHDAMYWYRQDPGQGLRLIYYSQIVNDFQKGDIAEGYSVSREKKESFPLTVTSAQKNPTAFYLCASNPPYLGRRGYTFGSGTRLTVV.

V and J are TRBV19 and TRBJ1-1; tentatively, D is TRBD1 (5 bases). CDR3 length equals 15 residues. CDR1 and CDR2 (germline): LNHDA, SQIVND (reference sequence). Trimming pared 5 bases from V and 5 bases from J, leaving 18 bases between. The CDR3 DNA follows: TGTGCCAGTAGTGGCCGACCCACAGGTTTTACTGAAGCTTTCTTT. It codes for CASSGRPTGFTEAFF.

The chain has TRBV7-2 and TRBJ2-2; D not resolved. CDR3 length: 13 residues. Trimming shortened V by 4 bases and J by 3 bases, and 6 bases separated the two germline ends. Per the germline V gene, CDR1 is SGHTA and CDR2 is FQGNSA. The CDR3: CASSYKYTGELFF. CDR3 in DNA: TGTGCCAGCAGCTATAAGTACACCGGGGAGCTGTTTTTT.

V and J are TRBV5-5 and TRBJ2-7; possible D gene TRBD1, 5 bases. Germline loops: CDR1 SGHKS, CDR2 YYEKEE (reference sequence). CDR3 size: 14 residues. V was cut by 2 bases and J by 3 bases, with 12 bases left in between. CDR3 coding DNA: TGTGCCAGCAGCTTCGAATGGGGCGTCTACGAGCAGTACTTC. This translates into CASSFEWGVYEQYF.

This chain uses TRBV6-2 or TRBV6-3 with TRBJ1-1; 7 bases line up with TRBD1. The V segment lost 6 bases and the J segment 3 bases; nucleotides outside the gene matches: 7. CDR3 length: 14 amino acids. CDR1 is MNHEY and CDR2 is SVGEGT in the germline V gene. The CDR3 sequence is CASSPLGTDTEAFF. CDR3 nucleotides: TGTGCCAGCAGCCCTCTTGGGACAGACACTGAAGCTTTCTTT.

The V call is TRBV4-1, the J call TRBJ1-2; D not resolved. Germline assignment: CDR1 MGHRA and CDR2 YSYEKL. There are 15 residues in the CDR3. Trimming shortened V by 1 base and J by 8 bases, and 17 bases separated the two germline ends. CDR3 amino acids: CASSQVGQESSGYTF. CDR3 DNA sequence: TGCGCCAGCAGCCAAGTTGGGCAAGAGAGCTCCGGCTACACCTTC.

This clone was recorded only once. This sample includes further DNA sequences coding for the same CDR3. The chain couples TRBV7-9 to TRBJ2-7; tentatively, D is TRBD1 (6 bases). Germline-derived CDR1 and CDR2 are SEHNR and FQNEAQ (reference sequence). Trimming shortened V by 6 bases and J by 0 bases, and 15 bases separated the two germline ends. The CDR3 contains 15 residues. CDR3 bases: TGTGCCAGCAGTCCGACAGGTGGAGGCTCCTACGAGCAGTACTTC. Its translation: CASSPTGGGSYEQYF.

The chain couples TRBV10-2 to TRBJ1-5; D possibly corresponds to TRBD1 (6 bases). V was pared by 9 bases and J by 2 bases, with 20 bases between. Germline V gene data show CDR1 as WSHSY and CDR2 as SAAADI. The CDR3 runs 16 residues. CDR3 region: CARYKRGAPGNQPQHF. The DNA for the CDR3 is TGCGCCAGATATAAAAGGGGGGCACCGGGCAATCAGCCCCAGCATTTT.

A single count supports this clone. The CDR3 loop reads CASSRGPGANVLTF. The CDR3 DNA reads as TGTGCCAGCTCACGAGGGCCTGGGGCCAACGTCCTGACTTTC. The chain recombines TRBV18 with TRBJ2-6, with D maybe TRBD2 (5 bases). Trimming took off 4 bases at V and 2 bases at J, with 6 bases between the two ends. CDR3 length: 14 amino acids. The germline gives CDR1 KGHSH, CDR2 LQKENI.

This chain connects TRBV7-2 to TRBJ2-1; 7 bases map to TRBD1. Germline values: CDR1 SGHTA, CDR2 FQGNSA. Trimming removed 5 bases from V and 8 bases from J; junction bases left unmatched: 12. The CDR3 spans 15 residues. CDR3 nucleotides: TGTGCCAGCAGCCTAGGGACAGTACACGGCGATGAGCAGTTCTTC. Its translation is CASSLGTVHGDEQFF.

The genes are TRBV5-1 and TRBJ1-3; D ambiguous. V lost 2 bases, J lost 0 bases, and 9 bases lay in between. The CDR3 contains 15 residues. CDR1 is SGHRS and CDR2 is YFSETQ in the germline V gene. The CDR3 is CASSFSGISGNTIYF. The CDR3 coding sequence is TGCGCCAGCAGCTTCAGCGGGATCTCTGGAAACACCATATATTTT.

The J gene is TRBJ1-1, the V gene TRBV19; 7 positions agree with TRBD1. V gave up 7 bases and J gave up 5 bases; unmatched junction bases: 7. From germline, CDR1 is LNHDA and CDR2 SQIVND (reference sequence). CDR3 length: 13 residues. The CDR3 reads CASIRQGRTEAFF. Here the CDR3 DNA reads TGTGCCAGTATAAGACAGGGTCGGACTGAAGCTTTCTTT.

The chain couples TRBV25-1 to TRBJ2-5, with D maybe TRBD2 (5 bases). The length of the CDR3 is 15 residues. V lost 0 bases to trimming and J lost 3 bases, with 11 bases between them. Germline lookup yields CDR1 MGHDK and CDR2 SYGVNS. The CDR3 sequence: CASSEYWELEETQYF. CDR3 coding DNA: TGTGCCAGCAGTGAATATTGGGAGCTAGAAGAGACCCAGTACTTC.

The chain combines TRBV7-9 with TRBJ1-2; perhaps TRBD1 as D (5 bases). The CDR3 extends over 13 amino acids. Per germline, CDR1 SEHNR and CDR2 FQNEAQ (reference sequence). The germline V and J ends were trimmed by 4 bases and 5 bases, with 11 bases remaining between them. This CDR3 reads CASSSGLEYGYTF. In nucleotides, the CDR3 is TGTGCCAGCAGCTCAGGGTTGGAGTATGGCTACACCTTC.

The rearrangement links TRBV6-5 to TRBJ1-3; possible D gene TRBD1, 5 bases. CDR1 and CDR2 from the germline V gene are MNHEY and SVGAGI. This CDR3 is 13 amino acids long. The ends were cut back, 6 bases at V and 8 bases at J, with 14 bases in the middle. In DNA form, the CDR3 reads TGTGCCAGCAGCGGGACGCGCGTCGACACCATATATTTT. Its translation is CASSGTRVDTIYF.

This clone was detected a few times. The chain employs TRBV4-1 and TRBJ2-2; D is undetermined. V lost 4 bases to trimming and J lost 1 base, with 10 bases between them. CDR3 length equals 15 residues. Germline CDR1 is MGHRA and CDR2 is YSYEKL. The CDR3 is CASSLVQLNTGELFF. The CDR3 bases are TGCGCCAGCAGCCTAGTACAGCTGAACACCGGGGAGCTGTTTTTT.

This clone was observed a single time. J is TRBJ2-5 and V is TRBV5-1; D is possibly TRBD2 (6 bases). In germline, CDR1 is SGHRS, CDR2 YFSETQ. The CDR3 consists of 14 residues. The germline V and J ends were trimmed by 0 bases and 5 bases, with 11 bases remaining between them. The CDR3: CASSLEEGRETQYF. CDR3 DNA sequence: TGCGCCAGCAGCTTGGAGGAGGGCCGGGAGACCCAGTACTTC. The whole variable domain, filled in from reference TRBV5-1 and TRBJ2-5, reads KAGVTQTPRYLIKTRGQQVTLSCSPISGHRSVSWYQQTPGQGLQFLFEYFSETQRNKGNFPGRFSGRQFSNSRSEMNVSTLELGDSALYLCASSLEEGRETQYFGPGTRLLVL.

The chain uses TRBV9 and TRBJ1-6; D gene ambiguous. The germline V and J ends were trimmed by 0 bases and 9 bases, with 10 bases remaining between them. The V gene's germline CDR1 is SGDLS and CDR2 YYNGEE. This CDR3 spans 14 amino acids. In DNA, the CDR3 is TGTGCCAGCAGCGTAGGGGTATTGGGTTCACCCCTCCACTTT. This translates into CASSVGVLGSPLHF.

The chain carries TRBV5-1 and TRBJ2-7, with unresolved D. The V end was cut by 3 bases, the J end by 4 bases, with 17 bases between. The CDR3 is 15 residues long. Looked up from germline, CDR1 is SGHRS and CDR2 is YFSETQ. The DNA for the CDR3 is TGCGCCAGCAGCTCCTCCGGGTCGAAGGTGTACGAGCAGTACTTC. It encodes CASSSSGSKVYEQYF.

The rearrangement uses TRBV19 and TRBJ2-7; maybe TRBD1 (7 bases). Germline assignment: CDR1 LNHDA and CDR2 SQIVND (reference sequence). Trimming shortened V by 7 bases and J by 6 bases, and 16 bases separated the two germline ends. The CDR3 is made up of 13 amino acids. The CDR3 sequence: CASTRGTDGEQYF. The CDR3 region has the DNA TGTGCCAGTACTCGCGGGACAGATGGCGAGCAGTACTTC.

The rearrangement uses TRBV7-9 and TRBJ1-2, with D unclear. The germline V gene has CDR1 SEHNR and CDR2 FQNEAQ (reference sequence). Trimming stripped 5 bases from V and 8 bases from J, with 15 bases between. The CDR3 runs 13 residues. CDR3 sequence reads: CASSPREGYGYTF. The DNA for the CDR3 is TGTGCCAGCAGCCCAAGGGAGGGTTACGGCTACACCTTC.

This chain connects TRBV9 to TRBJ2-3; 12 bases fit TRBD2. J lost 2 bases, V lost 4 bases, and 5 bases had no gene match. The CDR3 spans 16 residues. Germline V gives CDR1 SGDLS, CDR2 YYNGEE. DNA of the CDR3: TGTGCCAGCAGCTATGGACTAGCGGGGTTCACAGATACGCAGTATTTT. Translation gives CASSYGLAGFTDTQYF.

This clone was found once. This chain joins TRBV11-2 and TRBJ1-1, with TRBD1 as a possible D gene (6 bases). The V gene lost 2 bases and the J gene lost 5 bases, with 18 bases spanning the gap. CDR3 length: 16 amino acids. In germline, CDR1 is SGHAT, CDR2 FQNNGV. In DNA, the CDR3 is TGTGCCAGCAGCTTACAGCCAGGCAACCAGGGGACTGAAGCTTTCTTT. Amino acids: CASSLQPGNQGTEAFF.

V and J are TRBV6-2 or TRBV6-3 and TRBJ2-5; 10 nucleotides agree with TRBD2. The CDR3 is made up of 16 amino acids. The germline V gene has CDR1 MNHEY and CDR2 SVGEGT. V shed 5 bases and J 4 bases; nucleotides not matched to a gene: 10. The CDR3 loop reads CASSPTRSGGSETQYF. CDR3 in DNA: TGTGCCAGCAGTCCCACTCGTAGCGGGGGGTCAGAGACCCAGTACTTC.

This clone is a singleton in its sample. The CDR3 nucleotides read TGTGCCAGCAGTTATTCTCTAGGGAGGGATCAGCCCCAGCATTTT. It codes for CASSYSLGRDQPQHF. The genes are TRBV6-9 and TRBJ1-5; D is ambiguous. The CDR3 runs 15 residues. Germline lookup yields CDR1 MNHGY and CDR2 SVAAGI. V lost 0 bases and J lost 5, with 11 bases in between.

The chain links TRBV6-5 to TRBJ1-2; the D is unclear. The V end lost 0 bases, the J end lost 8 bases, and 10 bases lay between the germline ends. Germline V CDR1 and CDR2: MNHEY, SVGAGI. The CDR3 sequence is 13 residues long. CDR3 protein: CASSYSGRRGYTF. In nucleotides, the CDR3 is TGTGCCAGCAGTTACTCAGGTCGGAGGGGCTACACCTTC.

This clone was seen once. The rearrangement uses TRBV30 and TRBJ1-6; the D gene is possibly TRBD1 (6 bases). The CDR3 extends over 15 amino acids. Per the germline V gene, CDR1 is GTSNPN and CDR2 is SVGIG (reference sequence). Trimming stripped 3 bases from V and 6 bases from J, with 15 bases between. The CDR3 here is CAWRVGGPGNSPLHF. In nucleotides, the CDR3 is TGTGCCTGGAGGGTGGGGGGGCCAGGTAATTCACCCCTCCACTTT.

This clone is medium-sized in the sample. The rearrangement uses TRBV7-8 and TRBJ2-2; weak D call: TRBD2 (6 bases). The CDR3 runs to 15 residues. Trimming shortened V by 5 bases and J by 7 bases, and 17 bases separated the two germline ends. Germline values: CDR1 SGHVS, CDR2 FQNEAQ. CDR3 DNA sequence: TGTGCCAGCAGCCGGAGGGAAGTAGGTGGCGGGGAGCTGTTTTTT. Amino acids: CASSRREVGGGELFF.

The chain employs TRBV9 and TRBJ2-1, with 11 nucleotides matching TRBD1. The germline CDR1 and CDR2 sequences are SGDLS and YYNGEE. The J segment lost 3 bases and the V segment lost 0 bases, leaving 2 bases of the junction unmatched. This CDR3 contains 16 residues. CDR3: CASSVVGTGGYNEQFF. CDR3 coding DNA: TGTGCCAGCAGCGTAGTTGGGACAGGGGGCTACAATGAGCAGTTCTTC.

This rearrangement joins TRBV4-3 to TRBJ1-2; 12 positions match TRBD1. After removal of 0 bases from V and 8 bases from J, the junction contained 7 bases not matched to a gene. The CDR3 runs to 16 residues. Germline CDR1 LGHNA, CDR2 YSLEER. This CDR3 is CASSQDLGTGGLGYTF. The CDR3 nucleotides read TGCGCCAGCAGCCAAGATCTAGGGACAGGGGGCTTGGGCTACACCTTC.

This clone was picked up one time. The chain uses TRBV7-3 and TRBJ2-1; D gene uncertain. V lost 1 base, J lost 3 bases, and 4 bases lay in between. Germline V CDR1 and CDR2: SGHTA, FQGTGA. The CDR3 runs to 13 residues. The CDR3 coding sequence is TGTGCCAGCAGCTTAAGCCTCTACAATGAGCAGTTCTTC. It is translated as CASSLSLYNEQFF. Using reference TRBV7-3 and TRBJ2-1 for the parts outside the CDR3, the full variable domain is GAGVSQTPSNKVTEKGKYVELRCDPISGHTALYWYRQSLGQGPEFLIYFQGTGAADDSGLPNDRFFAVRPEGSVSTLKIQRTERGDSAVYLCASSLSLYNEQFFGPGTRLTVL.